The rows below give T cell receptor beta chains drawn from one sample of a study of T cells in Graves' hyperthyroidism and ophthalmopathy. A single record per CDR3 protein comes from TCRdb applying MiXCR to the multiplex PCR reads. Among about 560,000 distinct CDR3 sequences listed, approximately 15% were seen once. Sequenced material: blood. These receptors originate from a woman between 40 and 55 years old with Graves' hyperthyroidism. Both conserved end residues are part of each CDR3. Each record gives: D gene, J gene, V gene, CDR3 protein. D genes are given only for firm matches.

>TRBD1|TRBJ2-5|TRBV2
CASSVRGQGETQYF
>.|TRBJ2-1|TRBV5-1
CASSGFNEQFF
>.|TRBJ2-3|TRBV5-1
CASSFSRGGQDTQYF
>.|TRBJ2-1|TRBV7-2
CASSRQGRTSYNEQFF
>TRBD2|TRBJ2-1|TRBV28
CATGLAGANEQFF
>TRBD1|TRBJ1-2|TRBV28
CASSTLGTGVYGYTF
>.|TRBJ2-3|TRBV7-2
CASSLSWSTDTQYF
>TRBD1|TRBJ2-1|TRBV5-1
CASSSTGDSMVNEQFF
>.|TRBJ2-1|TRBV7-2
CASSPRSGSSYNEQFF
>.|TRBJ2-7|TRBV6-2/TRBV6-3
CASSYSGAAYEQYF
>TRBD1|TRBJ1-2|TRBV20-1
CSALQPLDRANGYTF
>.|TRBJ1-1|TRBV11-2
CASSQSTGISTEAFF
>TRBD1|TRBJ1-4|TRBV15
CATSTGGVKKLFF
>TRBD2|TRBJ2-1|TRBV28
CASSYLSTATSGRAGNEQFF
>.|TRBJ2-7|TRBV10-3
CAISEGGGSPAYEQYF
>.|TRBJ2-5|TRBV9
CASSVGPGRRPQYF
>.|TRBJ2-3|TRBV5-8
CASSLMGHPGTDTQYF